Listed below are T cell receptor beta chains from one sample, sequenced in a study of blood T cells in healthy people across ages. TCRdb fed the 5' RACE reads into MiXCR, producing one record per CDR3 protein. The profile shows 660,000 or so distinct CDR3 sequences, roughly three fifths of them singletons. The sample comprised blood. All receptors derive from a man aged 60 to 69 in good health. Each CDR3 is given with its conserved first and last residue. Fields, in order: CDR3 protein, CDR3 DNA, J gene, V gene, clone size, D gene. The D gene is left open where the match is weak. For some rows the clone size is stated as once, few or many, or as a class when expanded; others skip it.

CDR3: CASSPGTRNEKLFF
DNA: TGTGCCAGCAGTCCCGGGACACGTAATGAAAAACTGTTTTTT
J: TRBJ1-4
V: TRBV4-2
size: .
D: .

CDR3: CSARASGSYNEQYF
DNA: TGCAGTGCTAGGGCTAGCGGCTCCTACAATGAGCAGTACTTC
J: TRBJ2-5
V: TRBV20-1
size: .
D: TRBD2

CDR3: CADGTSGGRREQFF
DNA: TGTGCCGACGGGACTAGCGGGGGCCGACGGGAGCAGTTCTTC
J: TRBJ2-1
V: TRBV7-2
size: .
D: TRBD2

CDR3: CASSDGTPFGDSPLHF
DNA: TGTGCCAGCAGTGACGGGACACCCTTCGGGGATTCACCCCTCCACTTT
J: TRBJ1-6
V: TRBV25-1
size: .
D: .

CDR3: CASSWTEIYGYTF
DNA: TGTGCCAGCAGTTGGACTGAGATCTATGGCTACACCTTC
J: TRBJ1-2
V: TRBV6-2/TRBV6-3
size: .
D: .

CDR3: CASSLQGGEWDEQFF
DNA: TGTGCCAGCAGCCTCCAGGGAGGTGAATGGGATGAGCAGTTCTTC
J: TRBJ2-1
V: TRBV9
size: once
D: .

CDR3: CASSCAGSLNQPQHF
DNA: TGTGCCAGCAGCTGCGCCGGCAGCCTCAATCAGCCCCAGCATTTT
J: TRBJ1-5
V: TRBV7-2
size: .
D: .

CDR3: CASNRENEQFF
DNA: TGTGCCAGCAACCGGGAAAATGAGCAGTTCTTC
J: TRBJ2-1
V: TRBV28
size: .
D: .

CDR3: CASSEVRRDRGYNQPQHF
DNA: TGTGCCAGCAGTGAAGTACGAAGGGACAGGGGGTACAATCAGCCCCAGCATTTT
J: TRBJ1-5
V: TRBV6-1
size: .
D: TRBD1

CDR3: CASSLARPGENYGYTF
DNA: TGTGCCAGCAGCTTAGCGAGGCCAGGGGAAAACTATGGCTACACCTTC
J: TRBJ1-2
V: TRBV7-8
size: .
D: .

CDR3: CASSLVGQRRKDIQYF
DNA: TGCGCCAGCAGCTTGGTTGGTCAGCGGCGTAAGGACATTCAGTACTTC
J: TRBJ2-4
V: TRBV5-1
size: few
D: .

CDR3: CASSLEGTGSDTQYF
DNA: TGTGCCAGCAGCTTAGAAGGGACAGGGTCAGATACGCAGTATTTT
J: TRBJ2-3
V: TRBV7-2
size: .
D: TRBD1

CDR3: CASSQDWTVHGYTF
DNA: TGCGCCAGCAGCCAAGATTGGACAGTACATGGCTACACCTTC
J: TRBJ1-2
V: TRBV4-1
size: .
D: .

CDR3: CIAGGGPDTQYF
DNA: TGCATCGCCGGGGGTGGGCCAGATACGCAGTATTTT
J: TRBJ2-3
V: TRBV29-1
size: .
D: .

CDR3: CASSTGTAGGYTF
DNA: TGTGCCAGCTCGACCGGGACGGCGGGGGGCTACACCTTC
J: TRBJ1-2
V: TRBV11-2
size: few
D: .

CDR3: CASSYGSGGHSVYEQYF
DNA: TGTGCCAGCAGTTATGGTAGCGGGGGCCATTCCGTCTACGAGCAGTACTTC
J: TRBJ2-7
V: TRBV6-5
size: few
D: TRBD2

CDR3: CASSEGLVGETQYF
DNA: TGTGCCAGCAGCGAGGGACTAGTAGGAGAGACCCAGTACTTC
J: TRBJ2-5
V: TRBV9
size: once
D: TRBD2

CDR3: CASSLGTGNSGANVLTF
DNA: TGCGCCAGCAGCCTGGGGACAGGGAACTCTGGGGCCAACGTCCTGACTTTC
J: TRBJ2-6
V: TRBV4-1
size: few
D: TRBD1

CDR3: CVSSLGLEDTEAFF
DNA: TGCGTCAGCAGCTTGGGTCTGGAGGACACTGAAGCTTTCTTT
J: TRBJ1-1
V: TRBV5-1
size: .
D: .

CDR3: CATSDQRQGGSTDTQYF
DNA: TGTGCCACCAGTGATCAGAGACAGGGCGGGAGCACAGATACGCAGTATTTT
J: TRBJ2-3
V: TRBV24-1
size: .
D: TRBD1

CDR3: CASRRAGNQPQHF
DNA: TGTGCCAGCAGAAGGGCCGGCAATCAGCCCCAGCATTTT
J: TRBJ1-5
V: TRBV6-2/TRBV6-3
size: .
D: .

CDR3: CASSRWADAETQYF
DNA: TGTGCCAGCAGTAGATGGGCAGACGCGGAGACCCAGTACTTC
J: TRBJ2-5
V: TRBV6-6
size: .
D: .

CDR3: CSARDKTGIVRTQYF
DNA: TGCAGTGCTAGAGATAAAACAGGGATAGTGCGGACCCAGTACTTC
J: TRBJ2-5
V: TRBV20-1
size: few
D: .

CDR3: CATSDPRLDNEQFF
DNA: TGTGCCACCAGTGACCCCCGTCTGGACAATGAGCAGTTCTTC
J: TRBJ2-1
V: TRBV24-1
size: .
D: .

CDR3: CSVTGGTEGNEKLFF
DNA: TGCAGCGTGACAGGGGGAACGGAGGGGAATGAAAAACTGTTTTTT
J: TRBJ1-4
V: TRBV29-1
size: few
D: TRBD1

CDR3: CSVEDPDRALYNEQYF
DNA: TGCAGCGTTGAAGATCCCGACAGGGCCCTCTACAATGAGCAGTACTTC
J: TRBJ2-7
V: TRBV29-1
size: .
D: TRBD1

CDR3: CASSLEATVRNEQFF
DNA: TGTGCCAGCAGCTTGGAGGCAACAGTGAGGAATGAGCAGTTCTTC
J: TRBJ2-1
V: TRBV7-7
size: .
D: .

CDR3: CSASMGGTQYF
DNA: TGCAGTGCTAGTATGGGTGGTACGCAGTATTTT
J: TRBJ2-3
V: TRBV20-1
size: .
D: .

CDR3: CASSQADNEQYF
DNA: TGCGCCAGCTCTCAGGCGGACAATGAGCAGTACTTC
J: TRBJ2-7
V: TRBV10-2
size: .
D: .

CDR3: CASRPPVGETQYF
DNA: TGTGCCAGCAGACCCCCGGTTGGAGAGACCCAGTACTTC
J: TRBJ2-5
V: TRBV6-1
size: once
D: .

CDR3: CASSLVTGQGEETQYF
DNA: TGTGCCAGCAGCTTGGTCACGGGACAGGGGGAAGAGACCCAGTACTTC
J: TRBJ2-5
V: TRBV5-8
size: few
D: TRBD1

CDR3: CSGRTRETQYF
DNA: TGCAGTGGTAGAACGAGGGAGACCCAGTACTTC
J: TRBJ2-5
V: TRBV20-1
size: many
D: .

CDR3: CASSNTGTGSYGQYF
DNA: TGTGCCAGCAGCAATACCGGGACAGGGTCCTACGGGCAGTACTTC
J: TRBJ2-7
V: TRBV21-1
size: .
D: .

CDR3: CASSYQGVSYEQYF
DNA: TGTGCCAGCAGTTATCAGGGAGTTTCCTACGAGCAGTACTTC
J: TRBJ2-7
V: TRBV6-5
size: .
D: .

CDR3: CASSPDGVNGEQYF
DNA: TGCGCCAGCAGCCCGGACGGGGTTAACGGCGAGCAGTACTTC
J: TRBJ2-7
V: TRBV5-1
size: few
D: .

CDR3: CAGSLGQAGTDTQYF
DNA: TGTGCCGGCAGTTTAGGACAGGCCGGCACAGATACGCAGTATTTT
J: TRBJ2-3
V: TRBV12-3/TRBV12-4
size: .
D: TRBD1